These 8 T cell receptor beta chains share one sample of origin, sequenced in a study of T cell responses to AZD1222 COVID-19 vaccine. Libraries were prepared by immunoSEQ multiplex PCR; TCRdb keeps only in-frame clonotypes and omits some of them. The sample holds 150,000 or so clones, nearly 95% seen once. Source: peripheral blood, taken 28 days after the second AZD1222 dose. These receptors were taken from an adult who received the AZD1222 COVID-19 vaccine.

The chain employs TRBV19 and TRBJ2-2; possible D gene TRBD1, 5 bases. The CDR3 contains 14 residues. CDR1 is LNHDA and CDR2 is SQIVND in the germline V gene (reference sequence). V was cut by 7 bases and J by 3 bases, with 12 bases left in between. The CDR3 sequence is CASKEDTYTGELFF. CDR3 nucleotides: TGTGCCAGTAAAGAGGACACCTACACCGGGGAGCTGTTTTTT. The variable domain in full, completed from reference TRBV19 and TRBJ2-2, reads DGGITQSPKYLFRKEGQNVTLSCEQNLNHDAMYWYRQDPGQGLRLIYYSQIVNDFQKGDIAEGYSVSREKKESFPLTVTSAQKNPTAFYLCASKEDTYTGELFFGEGSRLTVL.

This sequence joins TRBV21-1 and TRBJ1-5; the table's D call, TRBD1, has no DNA check behind it. TRBV21-1 corresponds to a pseudogene. The CDR3 is 21 residues long. The CDR3 region has the DNA TGTGCCAGCAGCAAACAAATCTGCGGGGACAGGGGAGCTGTGGGCAATCAGCCCCAGCATTTT. Its protein product is CASSKQICGDRGAVGNQPQHF.

The chain is built from TRBV15 and TRBJ1-1; TRBD1 is a possible D gene (5 bases). The CDR3 is 16 residues long. Trimming removed 3 bases from V and 1 base from J, with 15 bases in between. CDR1 is LNHNV and CDR2 is YYDKDF in the germline V gene (reference sequence). The CDR3 loop is CATSSPGMGGNTEAFF. The CDR3 coding sequence is TGTGCCACCAGCAGCCCAGGGATGGGGGGGAACACTGAAGCTTTCTTT.

The J gene is TRBJ2-1, the V gene TRBV6-4; D possibly corresponds to TRBD2 (5 bases). Germline CDR1 MRHNA, CDR2 SNTAGT. V lost 0 bases, J lost 9 bases, and 15 bases lay in between. CDR3 length: 15 amino acids. DNA of the CDR3: TGTGCCAGCAGTGACTCGAACTCTCCCCGGGGTGAGCAGTTCTTC. It yields the protein CASSDSNSPRGEQFF.

This chain uses TRBV5-1 with TRBJ2-4; possibly TRBD1 for D (7 bases). Germline-derived CDR1 and CDR2 are SGHRS and YFSETQ. The CDR3 consists of 15 residues. Trimming pared 1 base from V and 6 bases from J, leaving 14 bases between. The CDR3 loop is CASSLFYRGGNIQYF. CDR3 bases: TGCGCCAGCAGCTTGTTTTACAGGGGAGGAAACATTCAGTACTTC.

CDR3 amino acids: CASSKDRGPAEAFF. CDR3 nucleotide sequence: TGTGCCAGCAGTAAAGACAGGGGCCCTGCCGAAGCTTTCTTT. V gene TRBV2 combines with J gene TRBJ1-1, with 8 bases that match TRBD1. The CDR3 length is 14 residues. Germline V gene lookup returns CDR1 SNHLY and CDR2 FYNNEI. V lost 5 bases, J lost 8 bases, and 10 bases stayed unmatched.

The chain employs TRBV20-1 and TRBJ2-7; no reliable D call. Germline CDR1 DFQATT, CDR2 SNEGSKA (reference sequence). V lost 6 bases and J 6 bases, leaving 12 bases between the germline ends. The CDR3 is 11 residues long. The CDR3 DNA is TGCAGTGCCCGTGTACGTGCCGAGCAGTACTTC. This sequence encodes CSARVRAEQYF.

The chain couples TRBV9 to TRBJ2-2; TRBD2 might be the D (5 bases). Germline CDR1 and CDR2: SGDLS and YYNGEE. Trimming stripped 1 base from V and 3 bases from J, with 13 bases between. The CDR3 runs 16 residues. As DNA, the CDR3 is TGTGCCAGCAGCGTATTTCCGGGAAGGGACACCGGGGAGCTGTTTTTT. Protein product: CASSVFPGRDTGELFF.